Reported below is one TCR beta chain. No antigen is known for it. Within the sample, other DNA sequences also encode this same CDR3. The germline CDR1 and CDR2 sequences are SGHAT and FQNNGV. There are 15 residues in the CDR3. V gave up 3 bases and J gave up 0 bases, with 12 bases separating them. These data belong to a study of cytomegalovirus exposure and HLA in healthy donors. Use of 60 Vbeta and 13 Jbeta primers characterized the PCR. Original processing notes: A follow-up analysis tallied about 80 million unique TCR beta chains, roughly 11 million shared. Produced via immunoSEQ multiplex PCR; TCRdb's table is partial and in-frame only. V, J and clone size are taken as reported in that table, and D and trimming were inferred from the DNA itself. Of some 130,000 clones listed, 66% are singletons. Notes on the study in general: Later findings reportedly placed an Asian-associated ancestry cluster below the approximately 670-donor mean for N-insertions. Researchers catalogued roughly 150 TCR beta chains as cytomegalovirus-associated.

Sequencing input: PBMCs. The receptor was derived from a human donor in good health. The rearrangement uses TRBV11-2 and TRBJ2-7; possibly TRBD1 for D (6 bases). CDR3 nucleotides: TGTGCCAGCAGCTTGGGACAACCGAGCTCCTACGAGCAGTACTTC. Translated: CASSLGQPSSYEQYF.